The T cell receptor beta chain described here comes from a study of blood T cell repertoires in COVID-19. The wider study: Samples representing acute and convalescent COVID-19 were sourced from the United States, Italy and Spain. PBMCs, B-cell-depleted T cells, or T cells provided the cDNA or gDNA that made up the material.

Seattle researchers signed up patients amid active infection and tracked them longitudinally. The CDR3 contains 17 residues. Germline CDR1 and CDR2: LNHDA and SQIVND (reference sequence). The V segment lost 3 bases and the J segment 6 bases; nucleotides outside the gene matches: 10. Produced via immunoSEQ multiplex PCR; TCRdb's table is partial and in-frame only. The top ten clones hold around 5.1% of a sample with around 63,000 clones, 72% of them seen once. The sequence was collected from a woman between 65 and 79 years old with COVID-19, enrolled during active disease. This chain links TRBV19 with TRBJ2-3, with 12 bases matching TRBD2. The sample taken for sequencing was peripheral blood. The CDR3 DNA follows: TGTGCCAGTAGTATCCTACTACTAGCGGGAGGAGAGGATACGCAGTATTTT. It translates to CASSILLLAGGEDTQYF.